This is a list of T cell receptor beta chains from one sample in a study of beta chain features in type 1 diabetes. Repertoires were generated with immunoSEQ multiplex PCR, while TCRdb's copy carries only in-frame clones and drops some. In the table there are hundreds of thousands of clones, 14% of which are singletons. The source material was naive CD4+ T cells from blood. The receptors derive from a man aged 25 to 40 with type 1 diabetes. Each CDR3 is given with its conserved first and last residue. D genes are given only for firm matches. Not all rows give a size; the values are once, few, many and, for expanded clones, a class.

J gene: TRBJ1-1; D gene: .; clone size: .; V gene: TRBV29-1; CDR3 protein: CSVQGSHTEAFF; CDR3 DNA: TGCAGCGTACAGGGTAGCCACACTGAAGCTTTCTTT
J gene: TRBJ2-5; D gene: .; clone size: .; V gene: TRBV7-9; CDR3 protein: CASSFAGGSETQYF; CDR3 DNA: TGTGCCAGCAGCTTTGCAGGGGGGTCAGAGACCCAGTACTTC
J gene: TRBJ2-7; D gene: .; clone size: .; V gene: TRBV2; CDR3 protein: CASSEGRQYF; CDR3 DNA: TGTGCCAGCAGTGAAGGGAGGCAGTACTTC
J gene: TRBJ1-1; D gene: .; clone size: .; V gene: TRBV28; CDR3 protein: CASSFELLRTNTEAFF; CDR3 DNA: TGTGCCAGCAGTTTTGAACTCCTTCGTACGAACACTGAAGCTTTCTTT
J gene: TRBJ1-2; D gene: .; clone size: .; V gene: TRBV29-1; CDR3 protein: CSAHDNTRALGYTF; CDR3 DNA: TGCAGCGCCCACGATAACACGCGGGCACTTGGCTACACCTTC
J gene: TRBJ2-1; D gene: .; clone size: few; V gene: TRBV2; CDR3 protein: CASSFRDQQFF; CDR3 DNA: TGTGCCAGCTCGTTCCGGGATCAGCAGTTCTTC
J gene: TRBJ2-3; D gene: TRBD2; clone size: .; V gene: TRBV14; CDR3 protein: CASSPSRDYYPDTQYF; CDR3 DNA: TGTGCCAGCAGCCCAAGTCGGGACTACTACCCAGATACGCAGTATTTT
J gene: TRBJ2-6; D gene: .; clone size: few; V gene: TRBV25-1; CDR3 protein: CASSEGATGANVLTF; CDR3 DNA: TGTGCCAGCAGTGAAGGGGCGACTGGGGCCAACGTCCTGACTTTC
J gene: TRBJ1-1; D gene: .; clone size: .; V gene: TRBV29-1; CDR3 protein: CSVTGKNTEAFF; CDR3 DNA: TGCAGCGTTACAGGGAAGAACACTGAAGCTTTCTTT
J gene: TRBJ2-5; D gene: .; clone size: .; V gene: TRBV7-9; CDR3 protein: CASSPQGLRETQYF; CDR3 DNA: TGTGCCAGCAGCCCACAGGGTTTGCGAGAGACCCAGTACTTC
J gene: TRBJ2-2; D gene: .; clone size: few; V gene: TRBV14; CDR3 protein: CASSQESRNLTGELFF; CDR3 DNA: TGTGCCAGCAGCCAAGAATCCAGGAACCTCACCGGGGAGCTGTTTTTT
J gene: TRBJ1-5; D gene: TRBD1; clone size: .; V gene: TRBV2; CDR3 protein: CASGTGGFQPQHF; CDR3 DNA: TGTGCCAGCGGGACAGGGGGGTTTCAGCCCCAGCATTTT
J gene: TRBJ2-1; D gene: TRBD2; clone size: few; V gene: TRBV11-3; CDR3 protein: CASTLAGDHNEQFF; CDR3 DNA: TGTGCCAGCACCTTAGCGGGAGACCACAATGAGCAGTTCTTC
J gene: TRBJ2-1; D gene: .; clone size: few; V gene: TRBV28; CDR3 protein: CASSLGTHNEQFF; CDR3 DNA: TGTGCCAGCAGTCTCGGGACTCACAATGAGCAGTTCTTC
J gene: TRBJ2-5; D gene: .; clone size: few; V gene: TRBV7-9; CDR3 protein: CASSPWGLRQETQYF; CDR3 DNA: TGTGCCAGCAGCCCCTGGGGACTGAGACAAGAGACCCAGTACTTC
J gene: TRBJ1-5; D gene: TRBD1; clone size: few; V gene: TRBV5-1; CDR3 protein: CASSFTGGRDQPQHF; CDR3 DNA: TGCGCCAGCAGCTTTACAGGGGGTAGGGATCAGCCCCAGCATTTT
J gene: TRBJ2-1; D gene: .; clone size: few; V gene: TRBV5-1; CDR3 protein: CASSSPGQGAYNEQFF; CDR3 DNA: TGCGCCAGCAGCTCCCCGGGCCAAGGGGCCTACAATGAGCAGTTCTTC
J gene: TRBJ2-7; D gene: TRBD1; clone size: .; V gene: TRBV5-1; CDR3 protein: CASSFSGTVFYEQYF; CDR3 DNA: TGCGCCAGCAGCTTCTCCGGGACAGTATTCTACGAGCAGTACTTC
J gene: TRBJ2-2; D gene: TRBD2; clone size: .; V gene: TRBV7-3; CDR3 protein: CASSFTSGSRTGELFF; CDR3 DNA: TGTGCCAGCAGCTTTACTAGCGGGAGTCGTACCGGGGAGCTGTTTTTT
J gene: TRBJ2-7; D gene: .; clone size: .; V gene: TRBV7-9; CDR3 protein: CASSLERRDYEQYF; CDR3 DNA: TGTGCCAGCAGCTTAGAGAGACGGGACTACGAGCAGTACTTC
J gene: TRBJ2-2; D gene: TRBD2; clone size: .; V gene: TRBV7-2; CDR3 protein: CASSSGLAVTGELFF; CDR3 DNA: TGTGCCAGCAGCTCGGGACTAGCTGTAACCGGGGAGCTGTTTTTT
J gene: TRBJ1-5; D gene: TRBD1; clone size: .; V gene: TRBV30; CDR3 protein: CAWSEQGNQPQHF; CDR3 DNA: TGTGCCTGGAGTGAACAGGGGAATCAGCCCCAGCATTTT
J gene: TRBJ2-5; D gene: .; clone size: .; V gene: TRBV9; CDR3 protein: CASSAATYRVLIETQYF; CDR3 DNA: TGTGCCAGCAGCGCCGCAACCTACAGGGTCCTTATCGAGACCCAGTACTTC
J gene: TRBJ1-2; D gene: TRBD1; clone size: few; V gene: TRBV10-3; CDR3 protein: CAISYPGQGHYGYTF; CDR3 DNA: TGTGCCATCAGCTATCCGGGACAGGGCCACTATGGCTACACCTTC
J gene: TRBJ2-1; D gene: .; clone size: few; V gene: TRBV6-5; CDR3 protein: CASSYGRGPGEQFF; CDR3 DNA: TGTGCCAGCAGTTACGGTCGAGGGCCAGGTGAGCAGTTCTTC
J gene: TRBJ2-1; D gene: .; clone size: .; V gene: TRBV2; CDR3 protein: CASSLGQGRLF; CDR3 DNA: TGTGCCAGCAGTCTAGGACAAGGCAGGCTCTTC
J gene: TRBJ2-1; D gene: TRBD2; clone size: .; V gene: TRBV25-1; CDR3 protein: CASSELPSGNKQFF; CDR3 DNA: TGTGCCAGCAGTGAATTACCTAGCGGTAATAAGCAGTTCTTC
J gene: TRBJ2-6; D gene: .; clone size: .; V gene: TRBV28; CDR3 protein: CASSLAGASGANVLTF; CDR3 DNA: TGTGCCAGCAGTCTCGCGGGGGCTTCTGGGGCCAACGTCCTGACTTTC
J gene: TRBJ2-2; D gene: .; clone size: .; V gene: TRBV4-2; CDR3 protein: CASSPKGLFTGELFF; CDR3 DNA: TGTGCCAGCAGCCCGAAAGGACTATTCACCGGGGAGCTGTTTTTT
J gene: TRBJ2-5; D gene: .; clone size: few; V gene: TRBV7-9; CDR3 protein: CASSVRQGQETQYF; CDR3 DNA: TGTGCCAGCAGCGTAAGACAAGGCCAAGAGACCCAGTACTTC
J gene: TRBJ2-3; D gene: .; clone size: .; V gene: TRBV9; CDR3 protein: CASSLPSQLDTQYF; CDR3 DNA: TGTGCCAGCAGCTTACCATCACAGCTAGATACGCAGTATTTT
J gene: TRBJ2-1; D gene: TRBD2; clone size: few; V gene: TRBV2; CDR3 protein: CASRAGGSGTHNEQFF; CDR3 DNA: TGTGCCAGCAGGGCCGGGGGAAGCGGGACTCACAATGAGCAGTTCTTC
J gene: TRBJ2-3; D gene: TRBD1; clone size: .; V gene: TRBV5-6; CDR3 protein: CASSLDRGADTQYF; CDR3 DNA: TGTGCCAGCAGCTTAGACAGGGGTGCAGATACGCAGTATTTT
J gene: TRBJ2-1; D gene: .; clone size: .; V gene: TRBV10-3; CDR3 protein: CAITGLNNEQFF; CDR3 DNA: TGTGCCATCACAGGACTAAACAATGAGCAGTTCTTC
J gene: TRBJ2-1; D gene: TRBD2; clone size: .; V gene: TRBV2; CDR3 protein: CASSDRLAEYNEQFF; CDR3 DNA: TGTGCCAGCAGTGATCGGCTAGCGGAGTACAATGAGCAGTTCTTC
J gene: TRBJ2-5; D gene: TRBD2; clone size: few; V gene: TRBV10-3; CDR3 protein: CASGTSGETQYF; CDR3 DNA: TGTGCCAGTGGGACTAGCGGGGAGACCCAGTACTTC
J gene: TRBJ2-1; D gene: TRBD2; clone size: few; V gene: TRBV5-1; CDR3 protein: CASSLAVGVAGTYNEQFF; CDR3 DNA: TGCGCCAGCAGCTTGGCCGTCGGGGTAGCGGGGACATACAATGAGCAGTTCTTC
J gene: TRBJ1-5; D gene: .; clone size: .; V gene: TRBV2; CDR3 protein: CASTARQASNQPQHF; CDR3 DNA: TGTGCCAGCACCGCGAGACAGGCCTCCAATCAGCCCCAGCATTTT
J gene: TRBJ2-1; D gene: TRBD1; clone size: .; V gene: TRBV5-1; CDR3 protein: CASSLGTGGASYNEQFF; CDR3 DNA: TGCGCCAGCAGCTTGGGGACAGGGGGCGCTTCCTACAATGAGCAGTTCTTC
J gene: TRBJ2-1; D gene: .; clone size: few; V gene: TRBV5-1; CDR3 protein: CASSFEANSYNEQFF; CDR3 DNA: TGCGCCAGCAGCTTCGAAGCGAACTCCTACAATGAGCAGTTCTTC
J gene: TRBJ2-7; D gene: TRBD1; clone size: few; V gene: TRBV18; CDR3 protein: CASSPGQGRSYEQYF; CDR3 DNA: TGTGCCAGCTCGCCCGGACAGGGGAGATCCTACGAGCAGTACTTC
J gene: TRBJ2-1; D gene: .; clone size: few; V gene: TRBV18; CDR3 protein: CASSPSSNNEQFF; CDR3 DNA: TGTGCCAGCTCACCATCTAGCAACAATGAGCAGTTCTTC
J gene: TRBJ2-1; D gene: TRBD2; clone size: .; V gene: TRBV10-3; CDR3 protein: CAIKVSGRYNEQFF; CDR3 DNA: TGTGCCATCAAGGTTAGCGGGAGGTACAATGAGCAGTTCTTC
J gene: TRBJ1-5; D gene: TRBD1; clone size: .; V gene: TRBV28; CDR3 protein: CASTPLRQGVGNQPQHF; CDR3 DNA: TGTGCCAGCACTCCCCTTCGGCAGGGGGTAGGCAATCAGCCCCAGCATTTT
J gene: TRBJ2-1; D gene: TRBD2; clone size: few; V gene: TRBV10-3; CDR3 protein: CAISERAGSSYNEQFF; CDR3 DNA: TGTGCCATCAGTGAGCGAGCGGGGAGCTCCTACAATGAGCAGTTCTTC
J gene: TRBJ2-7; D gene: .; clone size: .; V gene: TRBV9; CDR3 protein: CASSPQEGPLYEQYF; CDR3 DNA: TGTGCCAGCAGCCCCCAGGAGGGGCCCCTCTACGAGCAGTACTTC
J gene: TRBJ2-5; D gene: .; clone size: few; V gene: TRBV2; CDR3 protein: CASMSTRGGETQYF; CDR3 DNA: TGTGCCAGCATGTCGACGCGGGGTGGGGAGACCCAGTACTTC
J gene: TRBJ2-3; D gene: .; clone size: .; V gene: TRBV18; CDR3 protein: CASSPPSLDTQYF; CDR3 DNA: TGTGCCAGCTCACCACCGAGCCTGGATACGCAGTATTTT
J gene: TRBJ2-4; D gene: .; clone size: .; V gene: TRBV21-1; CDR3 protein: CASPRTGPIQAAKNIQYF; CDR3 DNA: TGTGCCAGCCCCAGGACAGGACCGATCCAGGCCGCAAAAAACATTCAGTACTTC
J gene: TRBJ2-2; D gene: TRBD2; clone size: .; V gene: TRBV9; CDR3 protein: CASSVDGGRTGELFF; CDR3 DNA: TGTGCCAGCAGCGTAGATGGCGGGAGAACCGGGGAGCTGTTTTTT
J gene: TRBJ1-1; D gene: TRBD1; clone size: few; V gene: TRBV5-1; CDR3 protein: CASIEGPGQAIEAFF; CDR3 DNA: TGCGCCAGCATCGAAGGACCGGGACAGGCCATTGAAGCTTTCTTT
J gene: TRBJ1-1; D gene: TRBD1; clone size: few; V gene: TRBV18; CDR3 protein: CASSPRSGTDNTEAFF; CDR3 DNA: TGTGCCAGCTCACCAAGGTCGGGGACAGACAACACTGAAGCTTTCTTT
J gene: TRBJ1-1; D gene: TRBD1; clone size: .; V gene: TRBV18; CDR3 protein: CASSTGQGTEAFF; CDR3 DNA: TGTGCCAGCTCAACGGGACAGGGCACTGAAGCTTTCTTT
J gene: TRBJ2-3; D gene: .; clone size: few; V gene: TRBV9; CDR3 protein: CASSVGALALDTQYF; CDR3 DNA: TGTGCCAGCAGCGTAGGGGCCCTAGCGCTGGATACGCAGTATTTT
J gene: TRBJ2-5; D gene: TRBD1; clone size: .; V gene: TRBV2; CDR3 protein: CASSKTTGGRETQYF; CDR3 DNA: TGTGCCAGCAGTAAAACAACAGGGGGGAGAGAGACCCAGTACTTC
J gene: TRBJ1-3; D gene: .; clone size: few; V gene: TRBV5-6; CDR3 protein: CASSLLTFFSGNTIYF; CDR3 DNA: TGTGCCAGCAGCTTGTTAACATTCTTCTCTGGAAACACCATATATTTT
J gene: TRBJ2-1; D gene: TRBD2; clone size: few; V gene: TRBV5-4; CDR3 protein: CASSLVTYGTSGTDEQFF; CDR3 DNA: TGTGCCAGCAGCTTAGTCACTTACGGGACTAGCGGGACGGATGAGCAGTTCTTC